This is a list of T cell receptor beta chains from one sample in a study of T cells after yellow fever vaccination. TCRdb re-analysed the 5' RACE reads in MiXCR, keeping a single row per CDR3 protein. The data show tens of thousands of distinct CDR3 sequences, about 10% seen once. The material was PBMCs, either bulk or a sorted T-cell subset (CD4+, CD8+, memory, or dextramer-sorted; not recorded which), obtained around 15 days after the first yellow fever vaccination. The source is a man aged 18-30 years who received the YFV17D yellow fever vaccine. CDR3s include the opening cysteine and the closing phenylalanine or tryptophan. Fields, in order: CDR3 protein, CDR3 DNA, J gene, D gene, V gene, clone size. A D gene is named only where the DNA matches it firmly. Part of the rows lack a size; the others show once, few, many or a class for expanded clones.

CDR3 protein: CASSYGLEGETQYF
CDR3 DNA: TGTGCCAGCAGTTACGGACTAGAAGGGGAGACCCAGTACTTC
J gene: TRBJ2-5
D gene: TRBD2
V gene: TRBV6-2/TRBV6-3
clone size: many

CDR3 protein: CASSFLGQGNSPLHF
CDR3 DNA: TGTGCCAGCAGTTTTTTGGGACAGGGAAATTCACCCCTCCACTTT
J gene: TRBJ1-6
D gene: TRBD1
V gene: TRBV12-3/TRBV12-4
clone size: medium-sized

CDR3 protein: CASSQEGRGLNYGYTF
CDR3 DNA: TGTGCCAGCAGCCAAGAGGGTAGGGGGCTTAACTATGGCTACACCTTC
J gene: TRBJ1-2
D gene: TRBD1
V gene: TRBV3-1
clone size: .

CDR3 protein: CASSYPGGLYTEAFF
CDR3 DNA: TGTGCCAGCAGTTACCCCGGGGGCCTCTACACTGAAGCTTTCTTT
J gene: TRBJ1-1
D gene: .
V gene: TRBV6-5
clone size: many

CDR3 protein: CASSPDSYNSPLHF
CDR3 DNA: TGTGCCAGCAGCCCGGACAGCTATAATTCACCCCTCCACTTT
J gene: TRBJ1-6
D gene: .
V gene: TRBV7-9
clone size: few

CDR3 protein: CASSNSPESPLHF
CDR3 DNA: TGCGCCAGCAGCAACTCCCCGGAGTCACCCCTCCACTTT
J gene: TRBJ1-6
D gene: .
V gene: TRBV5-1
clone size: many

CDR3 protein: CASSLLVFTGELFF
CDR3 DNA: TGCGCCAGCAGCTTGTTAGTGTTCACCGGGGAGCTGTTTTTT
J gene: TRBJ2-2
D gene: .
V gene: TRBV5-1
clone size: .

CDR3 protein: CAISPSGTAGETQYF
CDR3 DNA: TGTGCCATCAGCCCCTCCGGGACGGCTGGAGAGACCCAGTACTTC
J gene: TRBJ2-5
D gene: .
V gene: TRBV12-3/TRBV12-4
clone size: .

CDR3 protein: CASSQDHRLGAEQYF
CDR3 DNA: TGCGCCAGCAGCCAAGACCACAGGCTGGGAGCCGAGCAGTACTTC
J gene: TRBJ2-7
D gene: .
V gene: TRBV4-3
clone size: many

CDR3 protein: CASSLGNGEETQYF
CDR3 DNA: TGCGCCAGCAGCTTGGGGAATGGAGAAGAGACCCAGTACTTC
J gene: TRBJ2-5
D gene: .
V gene: TRBV5-1
clone size: medium-sized

CDR3 protein: CSATLGAANEKLFF
CDR3 DNA: TGCAGTGCTACCCTGGGGGCAGCTAATGAAAAACTGTTTTTT
J gene: TRBJ1-4
D gene: .
V gene: TRBV20-1
clone size: many